This TCR beta chain was obtained from a study of lymphopenia after photon versus proton radiotherapy. Sequenced by immunoSEQ multiplex PCR; TCRdb stores in-frame clones only, minus some. The table shows 30,000 to 45,000 clones, with over 75% occurring only once. CDR3 length equals 15 residues. V was clipped by 4 bases and J by 4 bases, with 15 bases between them. Germline lookup yields CDR1 SGHRS and CDR2 YFSETQ. The sample in question was peripheral blood, obtained from a patient treated with photon-based radiotherapy. The TCR was taken from a man aged 45-60 years with gastric cancer. The chain joins TRBV5-1 to TRBJ1-3; tentative D call: TRBD1 (5 bases). The CDR3 loop is CASSPTGTKGNTIYF. As DNA, the CDR3 is TGCGCCAGCAGCCCAACCGGGACGAAGGGAAACACCATATATTTT.